Below are 23 T cell receptor beta chains sequenced from a single sample in a study of human T cells and chemical hapten exposure. The time point: pre-sensitization, week 0. The treatment was: therapeutic diphenylcyclopropenone sensitization with weekly scalp DPC. From the RACE reads, TCRdb called clonotypes with MiXCR, one entry per CDR3 protein. The top ten clones hold roughly 6% of a sample with about 40,000 distinct CDR3 sequences, roughly a tenth of them seen once. The specimen comprised whole blood, sampled in connection with sensitization to the hapten diphenylcyclopropenone (DPC). The receptors stem from a man younger than 45 with alopecia areata. Some clones in this sample may be carry-over from other donors' samples.

About this clonotype: This may come from a read error, since a much larger clone is one base off. This rearrangement joins TRBV12-5 to TRBJ1-4; TRBD1 aligns across 7 bases. CDR1 and CDR2 (germline): LGHNT, FRNRAP. The CDR3 extends over 15 amino acids. For the CDR3, the DNA is TGTACTAGTGGTTCCCGACAGGGCACTAATGAAAAACTGTTTTTT. Its translation is CTSGSRQGTNEKLFF.

This clonotype was counted between two and nine times. V gene TRBV2 combines with J gene TRBJ2-3; 7 positions agree with TRBD1. After removal of 6 bases from V and 3 bases from J, the junction contained 6 bases not matched to a gene. Germline V gene sequence: CDR1 SNHLY, CDR2 FYNNEI. The CDR3 runs to 14 residues. CDR3 in amino acids: CASRTTGSTDTQYF. CDR3 bases: TGTGCCAGCAGGACGACAGGGTCTACAGATACGCAGTATTTT.

This clonotype was seen only a few times. This chain uses TRBV27 with TRBJ2-1; D may be TRBD2 (6 bases). The CDR3 spans 14 residues. V was clipped by 8 bases and J by 8 bases, with 19 bases between them. Germline CDR1 is MNHEY and CDR2 is SMNVEV (reference sequence). CDR3 in amino acids: CASGASVGPYEQFF. For the CDR3, the DNA is TGTGCCAGCGGGGCTAGCGTGGGCCCCTATGAGCAGTTCTTC.

This chain uses TRBV18 with TRBJ1-5, with D perhaps matching TRBD1 (6 bases). V was cut by 6 bases and J by 4 bases, with 13 bases left in between. Germline lookup yields CDR1 KGHSH and CDR2 LQKENI. The CDR3 length is 14 residues. This CDR3 reads CASSQTGINQPQHF. CDR3 sequence (DNA): TGTGCCAGCTCCCAAACAGGGATTAATCAGCCCCAGCATTTT.

J is TRBJ2-7 and V is TRBV12-5; tentative D call: TRBD1 (6 bases). The CDR3 extends over 17 amino acids. Germline CDR1 and CDR2: LGHNT and FRNRAP. Trimming stripped 0 bases from V and 7 bases from J, with 22 bases between. This CDR3 reads CASGLVQGRTSFREQYF. Here the CDR3 DNA reads TGTGCTAGTGGTTTGGTACAGGGACGGACCTCTTTCCGGGAGCAGTACTTC.

This clonotype was observed a few times. The V gene is TRBV5-1, the J gene TRBJ1-5; D is unresolved. This CDR3 is built from 15 residues. The V and J ends lost 5 bases and 1 base respectively, with 13 bases between them. Germline CDR1 and CDR2: SGHRS and YFSETQ. CDR3 region: CASSKGDQSNQPQHF. The DNA of the CDR3 is TGCGCCAGCAGTAAGGGAGACCAAAGCAATCAGCCCCAGCATTTT.

This chain uses TRBV5-8 with TRBJ2-4; TRBD2 might be the D (5 bases). Germline V gene lookup returns CDR1 SGHTS and CDR2 YDEGEE. This CDR3 comprises 18 residues. Trimming shortened V by 0 bases and J by 0 bases, and 16 bases separated the two germline ends. CDR3 bases: TGTGCCAGCAGCTTGGTAGGGATGCGGGCCTTAGCCAAAAACATTCAGTACTTC. Amino acids: CASSLVGMRALAKNIQYF.

This clonotype was detected many times. The J gene is TRBJ2-3, the V gene TRBV14; tentatively, D is TRBD2 (6 bases). This CDR3 contains 15 residues. From germline, CDR1 is SGHDN and CDR2 FVKESK. V shed 0 bases and J shed 4 bases, with 11 bases lying between them. CDR3 coding DNA: TGTGCCAGCAGCCAAGAAGAAGCGGGCCCAGATACGCAGTATTTT. Translated: CASSQEEAGPDTQYF.

This clonotype was seen only a few times. J is TRBJ2-1 and V is TRBV25-1; 7 nucleotides align to TRBD1. The V and J ends lost 3 bases and 5 bases, in that order; junction bases with no gene match: 4. CDR1 is MGHDK, CDR2 SYGVNS, per germline. The CDR3 contains 14 residues. The CDR3 loop reads CASSEWGQNNEQFF. The CDR3 DNA follows: TGTGCCAGCAGTGAGTGGGGACAGAACAATGAGCAGTTCTTC.

The CDR3 sequence is CASSLGSSYTEAFF. In nucleotides, the CDR3 is TGTGCCAGCAGCTTGGGCAGTTCCTACACTGAAGCTTTCTTT. The chain couples TRBV7-9 to TRBJ1-1; D ambiguous. The CDR3 extends over 14 amino acids. The ends were cut back, 3 bases at V and 3 bases at J, with 11 bases in the middle. Germline V gives CDR1 SEHNR, CDR2 FQNEAQ (reference sequence).

This clonotype has only a few counts. The chain is built from TRBV2 and TRBJ2-1, with D possibly being TRBD2 (6 bases). The germline V gene has CDR1 SNHLY and CDR2 FYNNEI. This CDR3 comprises 13 residues. Trimming removed 5 bases from V and 7 bases from J, with 12 bases in between. In DNA, the CDR3 is TGTGCCAGCAGTCGGGACTCGGGGAATGAGCAGTTCTTC. Residues: CASSRDSGNEQFF. Together with reference TRBV2 and TRBJ2-1, the CDR3 gives the full variable domain: EPEVTQTPSHQVTQMGQEVILRCVPISNHLYFYWYRQILGQKVEFLVSFYNNEISEKSEIFDDQFSVERPDGSNFTLKIRSTKLEDSAMYFCASSRDSGNEQFFGPGTRLTVL.

This clonotype occurred many times. J is TRBJ1-5 and V is TRBV29-1; D gene ambiguous. This CDR3 is 12 amino acids long. V gave up 5 bases and J gave up 4 bases, with 9 bases separating them. Looked up from germline, CDR1 is SQVTM and CDR2 is ANQGSEA. The CDR3 is CSVSTANQPQHF. The CDR3 DNA is TGCAGCGTTTCTACAGCGAATCAGCCCCAGCATTTT.

J is TRBJ2-3 and V is TRBV7-2, with no clear D. Germline CDR1 reads SGHTA; CDR2 reads FQGNSA. Trimming removed 2 bases at V and 6 bases at J, with 15 bases between. The CDR3 consists of 15 residues. CDR3 residues: CASSLLVSHTDTQYF. In DNA, the CDR3 is TGTGCCAGCAGCTTATTGGTCTCTCACACTGATACGCAGTATTTT.

This clonotype was detected ten times or more. For the CDR3, the DNA is TGTGCCAGCAGTCCGGGACAGACTAATTCACCCCTCCACTTT. Its translation: CASSPGQTNSPLHF. The chain recombines TRBV12-3 or TRBV12-4 with TRBJ1-6; 7 positions match TRBD1. The CDR3 extends over 14 amino acids. V gave up 5 bases and J gave up 6 bases; unmatched junction bases: 4.

This clonotype has a handful of counts. J is TRBJ2-3 and V is TRBV21-1. TRBV21-1 is an annotated pseudogene. The CDR3 has 15 residues. CDR3 in DNA: TGTGCCAGCAGCAAACCTTCATCCATTACAGATACGCAGTATTTT. Its protein product is CASSKPSSITDTQYF.

This clonotype occurred a few times. V usage is TRBV18 and J usage is TRBJ1-5; D unclear. This CDR3 contains 14 residues. The germline V gene encodes CDR1 KGHSH and CDR2 LQKENI. V was shortened by 8 bases and J by 6 bases, with 17 bases between the two germline ends. The CDR3 DNA sequence: TGTGCCAGCGAATCCCTGGGAGCGGGTCAGCCCCAGCATTTT. This encodes CASESLGAGQPQHF.

Ten or more counts support this clonotype. This sequence joins TRBV14 and TRBJ1-1; D not resolved. There are 16 residues in the CDR3. The germline CDR1 and CDR2 sequences are SGHDN and FVKESK. Trimming left V 2 bases short and J 1 base short, with 14 bases between. The DNA of the CDR3 is TGTGCCAGCAGCCAACGGGCGTCCTTAGGGAACACTGAAGCTTTCTTT. It translates to CASSQRASLGNTEAFF.

Details on this clonotype: At one end, the junction sequence differs from germline, possibly due to a read error. The chain has TRBV7-6 and TRBJ2-5; 8 positions agree with TRBD1. CDR3 length equals 15 residues. Germline V gene sequence: CDR1 SGHVS, CDR2 FNYEAQ. The CDR3 coding sequence is TGTACCAGCAGCTTAGGGGGACAGGTCCAAGAGACCCAGTACTTC. Its translation: CTSSLGGQVQETQYF.

This clonotype occurred a few times. The V call is TRBV28, the J call TRBJ2-7; TRBD2 might be the D (7 bases). With 5 bases removed from V and 1 base from J, the gap between germline ends came to 15 bases. Germline loops: CDR1 MDHEN, CDR2 SYDVKM. The CDR3 covers 15 residues. CDR3 nucleotides: TGTGCCAGCAGTCCTAGCGGAGGGGGGTCCTACGAGCAGTACGTC. Translated: CASSPSGGGSYEQYV.

This clonotype came up a few times. The CDR3 loop reads CSARASSGGAFDTQYF. DNA for the CDR3: TGCAGTGCTAGAGCCTCTAGCGGGGGGGCCTTTGATACGCAGTATTTT. The chain couples TRBV20-1 to TRBJ2-3; 12 nucleotides align to TRBD2. After removal of 1 base from V and 6 bases from J, the junction contained 8 bases not matched to a gene. Germline CDR1 reads DFQATT; CDR2 reads SNEGSKA (reference sequence). There are 16 residues in the CDR3.

In its sample, this clonotype was seen many times. The CDR3 DNA is TGTGCCAGCTCACGGTCCGGGGCCAGTCCGTCCGAAGCTTTCTTT. Its protein is CASSRSGASPSEAFF. V and J are TRBV18 and TRBJ1-1; a weak D match, TRBD1 (5 bases). Germline V gene lookup returns CDR1 KGHSH and CDR2 LQKENI. This CDR3 region has 15 residues. V was trimmed by 4 bases and J by 8 bases, leaving 20 bases between them.

CDR3 DNA sequence: TGTGCCAGCAGGGAGGACGGAAACTATGGCTACACCTTC. It encodes CASREDGNYGYTF. The rearrangement links TRBV12-3 or TRBV12-4 to TRBJ1-2, with no clear D. Trimming pared 6 bases from V and 2 bases from J, leaving 10 bases between. The CDR3 consists of 13 residues.

V and J are TRBV6-2 or TRBV6-3 and TRBJ2-5; D may be TRBD2 (6 bases). CDR1 MNHEY and CDR2 SVGEGT come from the germline V gene. The CDR3 consists of 13 residues. V shed 7 bases and J shed 4 bases, with 13 bases lying between them. CDR3 region: CASTKSGVETQYF. DNA of the CDR3: TGTGCCAGCACCAAGTCGGGGGTAGAGACCCAGTACTTC.